This T cell receptor (beta chain) emerged from a study of T cells after yellow fever vaccination. Study-level results: Among all clonotypes, a small share was observed in both CD4 and CD8 compartments.

With 5 bases removed from V and 14 bases from J, the gap between germline ends came to 10 bases. CDR3 size: 11 residues. CDR1 is MNHEY, CDR2 SVGAGI, per germline. TCRdb called the 5' RACE reads again in MiXCR, with one record for every CDR3 protein. The data show a few hundred thousand distinct CDR3 sequences, 17% seen once. With regard to this clonotype: The target antigen is unknown.

The specimen was PBMCs, collected about 5 days after the first yellow fever vaccination. The gene calls are TRBV6-5 and TRBJ1-6; D call uncertain. This clonotype was obtained from a man younger than 30 who received the YFV17D yellow fever vaccine. The CDR3 bases are TGTGCCAGCAGTAGCGCCTTCACCCTCCACTTT. Translation: CASSSAFTLHF.